These 8 T cell receptor beta chains were sequenced from one sample in a study of CD8+ T cells in alopecia areata. Documented treatment: oral pan-JAK inhibitor, 5-10 mg twice daily. Extracted from the samples, RNA was reverse transcribed into cDNA to serve as the sequencing template. TCRdb's table, derived via immunoSEQ multiplex PCR, lists solely in-frame clones and lacks some. The top ten hold roughly 15% of the sample, which has 95,000 to 100,000 clones, about three fifths seen once. The sequenced sample was CD8+ T cells sorted from blood, obtained at roughly week 58, from a patient treated with tofacitinib. The receptor set was obtained from a human donor with alopecia areata.

The chain recombines TRBV5-6 with TRBJ1-4, with 9 bases identical to TRBD1. In germline, CDR1 is SGHDT, CDR2 YYEEEE. Trimming cost V 4 bases and J 0 bases; bases outside gene matches: 13. This CDR3 has 19 amino acids. The CDR3 region has the DNA TGTGCCAGCAGCACTTACATAGGACAGGGGATCACAACTAATGAAAAACTGTTTTTT. As protein: CASSTYIGQGITTNEKLFF.

The J gene is TRBJ1-2, the V gene TRBV4-1; TRBD1 matches 9 bases. V was pared by 4 bases and J by 8 bases, with 5 bases of the junction left unmatched. The CDR3 spans 13 residues. Germline assignment: CDR1 MGHRA and CDR2 YSYEKL. CDR3 loop: CASSPTGGGGYTF. The CDR3 region has the DNA TGCGCCAGCAGCCCTACAGGGGGCGGCGGCTACACCTTC.

This clone was picked up a small number of times. The chain carries TRBV29-1 and TRBJ1-2; D unresolved. Trimming took off 7 bases at V and 1 base at J, with 13 bases between the two ends. The CDR3 has 13 residues. CDR1 is SQVTM and CDR2 is ANQGSEA in the germline V gene. CDR3 region: CSAQREDNYGYTF. The CDR3 coding sequence is TGCAGCGCTCAACGAGAAGATAACTATGGCTACACCTTC.

A few counts support this clone. The chain recombines TRBV29-1 with TRBJ2-3, with a possible D match to TRBD2 (5 bases). Germline V gives CDR1 SQVTM, CDR2 ANQGSEA. Trimming left V 5 bases short and J 6 bases short, with 6 bases between. The CDR3 loop spans 10 amino acids. CDR3 in amino acids: CSVWEDTQYF. The CDR3 DNA is TGCAGCGTTTGGGAGGATACGCAGTATTTT.

CDR3 sequence reads: CASSFWITTAYASTDTQYF. The CDR3 nucleotides are TGTGCCAGCAGCTTTTGGATAACCACGGCCTATGCTAGCACAGATACGCAGTATTTT. The chain carries TRBV7-8 and TRBJ2-3; no reliable D call. The CDR3 spans 19 residues. Trimming left V 3 bases short and J 0 bases short, with 22 bases between. Per germline, CDR1 SGHVS and CDR2 FQNEAQ.

This clone has a single count. The V gene is TRBV29-1, the J gene TRBJ1-2, with a tentative D call TRBD1 (5 bases). Trimming removed 7 bases at V and 8 bases at J, with 17 bases between. CDR1 is SQVTM and CDR2 is ANQGSEA in the germline V gene. The CDR3 is made up of 12 amino acids. The CDR3, as DNA: TGCAGCGCCAGCAGTGGGCGGGGGGGCTACACCTTC. This translates into CSASSGRGGYTF.

J is TRBJ1-6 and V is TRBV5-1; tentative D call: TRBD1 (5 bases). CDR3 length: 14 amino acids. V was clipped by 4 bases and J by 6 bases, with 11 bases between them. CDR1 and CDR2 from the germline V gene are SGHRS and YFSETQ. This CDR3 is CASSKDSSNSPLHF. The DNA for the CDR3 is TGCGCCAGCAGCAAAGACAGTTCTAATTCACCCCTCCACTTT.

The rearrangement joins TRBV5-1 to TRBJ2-5; D is perhaps TRBD2 (6 bases). The CDR3 is 15 amino acids. V lost 2 bases, J lost 1 base, and 12 bases lay in between. Per the germline V gene, CDR1 is SGHRS and CDR2 is YFSETQ. This chain's CDR3 is CASSFPGVGQETQYF. The DNA for the CDR3 is TGCGCCAGCAGCTTTCCGGGGGTAGGCCAAGAGACCCAGTACTTC.